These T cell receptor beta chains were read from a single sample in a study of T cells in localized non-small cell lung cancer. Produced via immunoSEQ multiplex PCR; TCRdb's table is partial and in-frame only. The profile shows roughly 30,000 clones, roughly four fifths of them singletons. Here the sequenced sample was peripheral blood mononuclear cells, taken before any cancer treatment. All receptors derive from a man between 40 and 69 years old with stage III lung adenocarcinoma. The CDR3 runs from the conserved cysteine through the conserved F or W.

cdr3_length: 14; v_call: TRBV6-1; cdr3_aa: CASMRARRSYGYTF
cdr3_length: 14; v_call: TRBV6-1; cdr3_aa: CASSAGTGEEKLFF
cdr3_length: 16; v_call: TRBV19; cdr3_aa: CASSIGPGGIHYEQFF
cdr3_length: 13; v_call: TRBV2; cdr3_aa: CASSSGGDNEQFF
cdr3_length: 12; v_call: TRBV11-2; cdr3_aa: CASSAPGQEAFF
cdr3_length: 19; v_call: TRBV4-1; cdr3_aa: CASSQVGGPTSSYNSPLHF
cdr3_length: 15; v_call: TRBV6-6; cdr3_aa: CASSYVPTNIEEAFF
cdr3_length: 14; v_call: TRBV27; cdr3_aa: CASSFSFSGNTIYF
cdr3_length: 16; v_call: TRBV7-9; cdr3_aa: CASTKTATSMNTEAFF
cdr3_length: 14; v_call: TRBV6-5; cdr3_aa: CASSHKDRAYGYTF
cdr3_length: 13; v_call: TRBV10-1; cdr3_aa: CASSEILGNTIYF
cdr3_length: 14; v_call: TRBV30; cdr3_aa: CAWTAGLSGNTIYF
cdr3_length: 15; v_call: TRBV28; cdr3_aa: CASSLLRVSGNTIYF
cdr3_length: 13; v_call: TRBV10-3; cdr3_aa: CAISPDMTDTQYF
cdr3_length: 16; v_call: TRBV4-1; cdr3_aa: CASSQDPLQGLNEQFF
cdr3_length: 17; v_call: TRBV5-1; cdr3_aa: CASSSLAASSGANVLTF
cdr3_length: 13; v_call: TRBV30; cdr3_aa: CAWSKGDNYGYTF
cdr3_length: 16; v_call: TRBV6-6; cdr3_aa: CASSKAQQGHNQPQHF
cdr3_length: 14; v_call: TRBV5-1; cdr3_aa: CASSTGQEKETQYF
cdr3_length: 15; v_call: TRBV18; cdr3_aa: CASSPRETTNEKLFF
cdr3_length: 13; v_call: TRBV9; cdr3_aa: CASSVGGQGGYTF
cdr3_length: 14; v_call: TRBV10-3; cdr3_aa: CAIKNDRTDQPQHF
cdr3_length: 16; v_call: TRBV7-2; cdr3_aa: CASSRGLVGLYNEQFF
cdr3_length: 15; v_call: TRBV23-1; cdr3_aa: CAGQTGKGTNYGYTF
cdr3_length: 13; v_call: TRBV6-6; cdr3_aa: CASLWDLAYEQYF
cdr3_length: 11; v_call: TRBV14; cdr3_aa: CASSQWKTQYF
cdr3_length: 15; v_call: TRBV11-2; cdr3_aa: CASSTRQGSNSPLHF
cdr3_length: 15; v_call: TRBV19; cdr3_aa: CASSIMGAGQETQYF
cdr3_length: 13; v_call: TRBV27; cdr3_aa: CASSRRGNEKLFF
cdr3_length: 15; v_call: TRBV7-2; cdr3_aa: CASSWTSGRAYEQYF
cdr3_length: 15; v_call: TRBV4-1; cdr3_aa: CASSPLSRPTDTQYF
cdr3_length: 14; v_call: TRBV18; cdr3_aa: CASSPGQGGQPQHF
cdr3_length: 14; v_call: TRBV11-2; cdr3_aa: CASSLAGGGYEQFF
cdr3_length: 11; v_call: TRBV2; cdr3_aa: CASRLAGEQFF
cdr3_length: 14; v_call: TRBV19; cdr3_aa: CASKGISNTGELFF
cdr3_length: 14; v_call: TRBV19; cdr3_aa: CASSPNTGGYEQYF
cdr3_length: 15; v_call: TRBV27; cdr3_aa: CASSQTGGLNQPQHF
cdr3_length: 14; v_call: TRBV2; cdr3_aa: CASSDLGTGGVLTF
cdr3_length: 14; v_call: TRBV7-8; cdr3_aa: CASSLTSARGEQYF
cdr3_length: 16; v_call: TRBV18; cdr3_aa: CASSPGTGPAVETQYF
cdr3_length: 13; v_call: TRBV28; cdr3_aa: CASRGNRDTEAFF
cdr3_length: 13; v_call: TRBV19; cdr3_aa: CASRPLGTDTQYF
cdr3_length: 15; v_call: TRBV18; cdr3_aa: CASSPQGVSGNTIYF